Shown below are 3 T cell receptor beta chains from a single sample sequenced in a study of T cells in Graves' hyperthyroidism and ophthalmopathy. TCR beta CDR3 regions were amplified from RNA transcripts. First-round RT-PCR with HTBI primers amplified the TCR CDR3 region. TCRdb independently ran MiXCR on the multiplex PCR reads; one entry per CDR3 protein. The sample includes under 600,000 distinct CDR3 sequences, around 15% seen only once; the top ten take 3% to 4%. Sequencing used blood. These receptors were collected from a woman in her thirties or forties with Graves' ophthalmopathy.

In this sample, this clonotype turned up many times. This chain links TRBV6-1 with TRBJ2-3; 15 nucleotides align to TRBD2. Germline V lookup: CDR1 MNHNS, CDR2 SASEGT. This CDR3 has 19 residues. V trimming: 5 bases; J trimming: 1 base; junction bases outside the gene matches: 10. This CDR3 reads CASSSPGLAGGRGTDTQYF. The CDR3 nucleotides read TGTGCCAGCAGTTCTCCAGGACTAGCGGGGGGGAGGGGCACAGATACGCAGTATTTT.

The rearrangement uses TRBV5-1 and TRBJ2-2; 7 bases fit TRBD1. This CDR3 spans 15 amino acids. Germline V gives CDR1 SGHRS, CDR2 YFSETQ. V lost 4 bases to trimming and J lost 2 bases; unmatched junction nucleotides: 5. The CDR3 spells CASSQTGINTGELFF. For the CDR3, the DNA is TGCGCCAGCAGCCAGACAGGGATTAACACCGGGGAGCTGTTTTTT.

On this clonotype: Being one base from a much bigger clone, this may be a read error. The chain has TRBV12-3 or TRBV12-4 and TRBJ2-3, with a possible D match to TRBD2 (5 bases). V was trimmed by 4 bases and J by 0 bases, leaving 14 bases between them. The CDR3 consists of 16 residues. CDR3 nucleotides: TGTGCCAGCAGTTCTAGCCTTGACCCTAGCACAGATACGCAGTATTTT. Translation: CASSSSLDPSTDTQYF.